This TCR beta chain was observed in a study of T cell changes during pregnancy in multiple sclerosis. This clone showed up just once. Only in-frame clones appear in the TCRdb table, and some are missing; sequencing was by immunoSEQ multiplex PCR. The sample yields more than 25,000 clones, 90% to 95% seen once. Germline V gene lookup returns CDR1 PRHDT and CDR2 FYEKMQ (reference sequence). The CDR3 runs 13 residues. V lost 3 bases and J 6 bases, leaving 12 bases between the germline ends. The receptor comes from a female donor in good health, enrolled as a control in a pregnancy study. The rearrangement joins TRBV13 to TRBJ2-7; possible D gene TRBD1, 5 bases. Sequencing was performed on peripheral blood, taken in the first trimester of pregnancy. CDR3: CASSLGRTPEQYF. DNA for the CDR3: TGTGCCAGCAGCTTGGGGCGTACCCCCGAGCAGTACTTC.